This is a list of T cell receptor beta chains from one sample in a study of CD8 T cells in ankylosing spondylitis. TCRdb passed the 5' RACE reads through MiXCR, listing each CDR3 protein once. Of a few hundred thousand distinct CDR3 sequences listed, around 22% were seen once; the top ten hold about a sixth. Sequenced input: blood, either unsorted or a sorted T cell fraction (not recorded which). The receptors come from a male donor with ankylosing spondylitis. Each CDR3 is given with its conserved first and last residue. Fields, in order: clone size, V gene, D gene, J gene, CDR3 protein, CDR3 DNA. The D gene is left open where the match is weak. A clone size is listed for some rows: how often the clone was seen (once, few, many), or a class if it is expanded.

clone size: .
V gene: TRBV20-1
D gene: .
J gene: TRBJ2-1
CDR3 protein: CSAESDSYNEQFF
CDR3 DNA: TGCAGTGCTGAGTCGGATTCCTACAATGAGCAGTTCTTC

clone size: many
V gene: TRBV5-1
D gene: TRBD2
J gene: TRBJ2-7
CDR3 protein: CASSPGLAGGYEQYF
CDR3 DNA: TGCGCCAGCAGCCCAGGACTAGCGGGAGGCTACGAGCAGTACTTC

clone size: .
V gene: TRBV10-3
D gene: TRBD1
J gene: TRBJ1-2
CDR3 protein: CAITSDRGDGYTF
CDR3 DNA: TGTGCCATCACTTCGGACAGGGGTGACGGCTACACCTTC

clone size: .
V gene: TRBV6-2/TRBV6-3
D gene: .
J gene: TRBJ2-7
CDR3 protein: CASSQGGAGEQYF
CDR3 DNA: TGTGCCAGCAGCCAAGGCGGTGCTGGAGAGCAGTACTTC

clone size: .
V gene: TRBV18
D gene: TRBD2
J gene: TRBJ2-1
CDR3 protein: CASSPRTSGRTNSYNEQFF
CDR3 DNA: TGTGCCAGCTCACCCAGGACTAGCGGGAGGACCAACTCCTACAATGAGCAGTTCTTC

clone size: .
V gene: TRBV4-1
D gene: TRBD1
J gene: TRBJ1-6
CDR3 protein: CASSQDQRGLIYNSPLHF
CDR3 DNA: TGCGCCAGCAGCCAAGATCAAAGGGGGCTGATTTATAATTCACCCCTCCACTTT

clone size: .
V gene: TRBV4-2
D gene: .
J gene: TRBJ2-1
CDR3 protein: CASSQDSQGYEQFF
CDR3 DNA: TGTGCCAGCAGCCAAGATTCTCAGGGCTATGAGCAGTTCTTC

clone size: many
V gene: TRBV2
D gene: TRBD2
J gene: TRBJ2-1
CDR3 protein: CAGGSGINGNEQFF
CDR3 DNA: TGTGCCGGAGGTAGCGGGATAAATGGGAATGAGCAGTTCTTC

clone size: few
V gene: TRBV24-1
D gene: .
J gene: TRBJ1-5
CDR3 protein: CATRAGGYNQPQHF
CDR3 DNA: TGTGCCACCAGAGCGGGGGGATACAATCAGCCCCAGCATTTT

clone size: .
V gene: TRBV7-9
D gene: .
J gene: TRBJ1-1
CDR3 protein: CASSSTKNTEAFF
CDR3 DNA: TGTGCCAGCAGCTCTACAAAGAACACTGAAGCTTTCTTT